This TCR beta chain was retrieved from a study of shared clonotypes between healthy human individuals (dated by TCRdb to 2019 to 2021). In terms of the full investigation: The cohort included three men and a couple of women between 18 and 49 years of age. For each donor, CD4 naive and CD4 memory were each run on three plates, CD8 naive on two plates, and CD8 memory on one plate. Blood TCR repertoires of four to six healthy adults were deeply sequenced to estimate repertoire size and the extent of clonotype sharing between individuals. To increase sequencing depth and limit assay-specific biases, different laboratories used diverse techniques to prepare libraries and sequence TCR repertoires. Per donor, leukapheresis produced somewhere between about 0.94 and 9.5 billion PBMCs.

The study at large found these results: Larger estimated clonotype richness was generally found for naive subsets than for memory subsets. Higher generation probabilities were observed for clonotypes shared by all four sorted-subset donors than for non-shared clonotypes. When a handful of donors were compared, the shared fraction of clonotypes was approximately 5% for naive CD4, around 3.6% for naive CD8, 2% to 2.5% for memory CD4, and 0.35% to 0.4% for memory CD8. Even with the large sequencing depth, rarefaction of the sorted-subset datasets indicated that sequencing was incomplete. Because the study included only a small number of donors, the genetic and exposure-history diversity represented was limited. Sampling was restricted to blood, and TCR repertoires in tissues likely differ from the TCR repertoires found in blood. Pairwise subsampling led to the expectation that sequencing depth would affect the degree of clonotype sharing among donors.

Healthy HIV-negative adults with no recently reported acute infections or vaccinations were included as donors. Only Caucasian adults living in Nashville, Tennessee, USA were represented among the donors. CD4+ T cells were enriched by magnetic negative selection, after which naive cells were positively selected on CD45RA and the negative fraction was taken as the memory subset. Blood was collected by leukapheresis, and PBMCs were isolated by Ficoll-Histopaque density gradient centrifugation and then cryopreserved in liquid nitrogen vapor phase. Analytical flow cytometry was used to check the purity and quantity of each magnetically sorted T cell population. From each sorted fraction, genomic DNA was isolated and quantified by UV absorbance on a Nanodrop 2000c. Using the deep immunoSEQ assay, TCR CDR3 regions were amplified from genomic DNA by multiplex PCR. Extracted genomic DNA from each cell subset was spread evenly across all wells of several immunoSEQ 96-well plates, with each plate serving as a replicate. For sorted subsets, each replicate PCR was loaded with about 0.2 ug genomic DNA, equivalent to 30,000 to 35,000 T cell genomes. The purified libraries were quantified using a Qubit 3.0 fluorometer, sized with a Bioanalyzer 2100, and then quantified again using the KAPA Library Quantification kit. A separate single-read 150-cycle Illumina NextSeq 550 flow cell was used to sequence each immunoSEQ 96-well plate. Turning to the authors' computational methods: The immunoSEQ output contained only junctional sequences without quality scores, so filtering could not match that applied to full-length reads. Sequences were annotated with PyIR, a Python wrapper for IgBLAST v1.9, using IMGT germline references to assign V/J genes and CDR3. Reads were filtered out if the reads had weak V/J assignments (E-value above 1e-6), no CDR3, stop codons, out-of-frame junctions, or ambiguous translated residues. A V3J clonotype was defined by an identical inferred V gene, J gene, and CDR3 amino acid sequence. To compute the percentage overlap between repertoires, the number of shared unique clonotypes was divided by the size of the smaller repertoire. RTK rarefaction, the Chao1 estimator, and Recon v2.1 estimates of unobserved clonotypes were used to assess repertoire richness. For all TCRbeta clonotypes obtained by the gDNA method from a few donors, generation probabilities were computed with OLGA. In its TCRdb copy, this immuneACCESS table keeps in-frame sequences only and misses some clones. Where compared with another copy, unresolved V genes explain less than half of these, and the others have no known cause. V and J calls and clone size are those listed in that table; D and trimming were worked out from the DNA. A total of about 680,000 clones appear in this sample, about 78% of them only once. 1.8% of the sample is held by the ten biggest clonotypes.

This clone was counted many times. There is no known antigen for this receptor. The input lacks base qualities; no much larger clone sits a single base away. Other DNA sequences within the sample encode an identical CDR3. The germline V gene (reference sequence) yields DFQATT for CDR1 and SNEGSKA for CDR2. Reading from cysteine to phenylalanine, the CDR3 counts 11 amino acids. Left in the record is the CDR3 DNA by itself, 33 bases read in frame from the first base. For this chain, trimming is 6 bases at the V end and 3 bases at the J end, and the number of junction bases without a gene match is 1. The clonotype was recovered from a woman aged 25-40 years in good health. Sequenced material: memory CD4+ T cells sorted from blood. The cell subset or site label for this specimen denotes: CD45RA-negative fraction. The sequence is built from TRBV20-1 and TRBJ1-1, and 7 junctional nucleotides match TRBD1. CDR3 region: CSADRDTEAFF. The DNA sequence is TGCAGTGCCGACAGGGACACTGAAGCTTTCTTT.